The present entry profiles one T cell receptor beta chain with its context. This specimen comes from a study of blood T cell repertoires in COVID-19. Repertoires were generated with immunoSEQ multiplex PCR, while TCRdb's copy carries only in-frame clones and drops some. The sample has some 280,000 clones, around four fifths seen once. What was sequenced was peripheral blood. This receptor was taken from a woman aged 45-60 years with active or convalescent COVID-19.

In DNA form, the CDR3 reads TGTGCCAGCAGCGGGACAGCGAACACCGGGGAGCTGTTTTTT. It yields the protein CASSGTANTGELFF. The chain carries TRBV13 and TRBJ2-2; 7 bases map to TRBD1. Germline CDR1 and CDR2: PRHDT and FYEKMQ (reference sequence). This CDR3 spans 14 amino acids. Unmatched junction bases numbered 0, after V lost 5 bases and J lost 0 bases.